This TCR beta chain was obtained from a study of blood T cell repertoires in COVID-19. Study-level information: Acute and convalescent COVID-19 specimens originated in the United States, Italy and Spain. PBMCs, B-cell-depleted T cells, or T cells provided the cDNA or gDNA that made up the material.

Original handling: By means of reference gene primer amplification, nucleated cell counts were estimated. Assay: immunoSEQ multiplex PCR; the TCRdb copy retains only in-frame clones and omits some. V, J and clone size derive from that table, while D and trimming were established from the DNA sequence. The table includes roughly 50,000 clones, around 90% detected once. Germline CDR1 reads SGHNT; CDR2 reads YENEEA. J gave up 3 bases and V 9 bases, and 8 bases lay outside the gene matches. This CDR3 comprises 13 residues. V and J are TRBV11-3 and TRBJ2-7; 7 bases agree with TRBD2. This TCR was sampled from a human donor in a cohort sampled during active COVID-19. Material for sequencing was peripheral blood. This CDR3 reads CARGVERDYEQYF. DNA of the CDR3: TGTGCCAGGGGGGTGGAGCGGGACTACGAGCAGTACTTC.